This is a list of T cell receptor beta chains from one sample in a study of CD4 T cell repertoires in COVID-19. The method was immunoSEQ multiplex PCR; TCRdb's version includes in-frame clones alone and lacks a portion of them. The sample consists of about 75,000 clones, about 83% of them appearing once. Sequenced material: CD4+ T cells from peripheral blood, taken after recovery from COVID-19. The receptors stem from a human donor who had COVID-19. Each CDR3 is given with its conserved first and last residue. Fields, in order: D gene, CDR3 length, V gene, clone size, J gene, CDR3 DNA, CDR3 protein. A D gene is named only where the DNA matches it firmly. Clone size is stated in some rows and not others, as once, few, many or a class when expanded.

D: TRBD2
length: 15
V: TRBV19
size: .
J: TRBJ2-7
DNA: TGTGCGACGTCCCGGGGGGGACCCTCCTCCTACGAGCAGTACTTC
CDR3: CATSRGGPSSYEQYF

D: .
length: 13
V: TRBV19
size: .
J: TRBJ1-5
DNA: TGTGCCAGTAGCGAAGGGGCAAGGCAGCCCCAGCATTTT
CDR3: CASSEGARQPQHF

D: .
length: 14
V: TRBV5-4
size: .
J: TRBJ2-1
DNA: TGTGCCAGCAGCTCACGTACTAGCTACAATGAGCAGTTCTTC
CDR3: CASSSRTSYNEQFF

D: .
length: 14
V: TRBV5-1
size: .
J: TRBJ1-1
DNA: TGCGCCAGCAGCTTTGACACCTGGAACACTGAAGCTTTCTTT
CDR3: CASSFDTWNTEAFF

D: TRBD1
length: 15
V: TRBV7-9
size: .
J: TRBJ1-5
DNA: TGTGCCAGCAGCTTAGGGGACAGGGATAATCAGCCCCAGCATTTT
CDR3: CASSLGDRDNQPQHF

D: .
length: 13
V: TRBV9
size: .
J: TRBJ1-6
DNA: TGTGCCAGCAGCGTAGCAGGGGAATCACCCCTCCACTTT
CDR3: CASSVAGESPLHF

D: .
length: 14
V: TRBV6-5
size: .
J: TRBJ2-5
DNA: TGTGCCAGCAGTTACGTCTATGGAGTGGAGACCCAGTACTTC
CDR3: CASSYVYGVETQYF

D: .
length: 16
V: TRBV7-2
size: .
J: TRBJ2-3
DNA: TGTGCCAGCAGCTTTTGGACTCCTACCGGTGCGGATACGCAGTATTTT
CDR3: CASSFWTPTGADTQYF

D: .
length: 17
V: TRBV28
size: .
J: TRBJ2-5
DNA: TGTGCCAGCAGTTTGGAGAGGAGTCGGGGGTACCGAGAGACCCAGTACTTC
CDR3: CASSLERSRGYRETQYF

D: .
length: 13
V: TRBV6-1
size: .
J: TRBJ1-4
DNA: TGTGCCAGCAGTGAAGCGGGGAGGGAAAAACTGTTTTTT
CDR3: CASSEAGREKLFF

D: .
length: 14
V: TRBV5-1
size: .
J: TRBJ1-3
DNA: TGCGCCAGCAGCCCCCCAGGGCTTGGAAACACCATATATTTT
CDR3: CASSPPGLGNTIYF

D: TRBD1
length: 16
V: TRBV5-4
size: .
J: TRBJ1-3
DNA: TGTGCCAGCAGCCAAGGGACAGTTCGCTCTGGAAACACCATATATTTT
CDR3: CASSQGTVRSGNTIYF

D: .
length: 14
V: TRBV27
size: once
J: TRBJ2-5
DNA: TGTGCCAGCTGGGGGTCCTTTGGACCGGGGACCCAGTACTTC
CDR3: CASWGSFGPGTQYF